These T cell receptor beta chains were read from a single sample in a study of OX40 agonist ivuxolimab in advanced cancers. TCRdb's table, derived via immunoSEQ multiplex PCR, lists solely in-frame clones and lacks some. The table lists just over 40,000 clones, approximately 89% of them singletons. Source: CD4+ or CD8+ T cells sorted from blood, taken in a trial of the OX40 agonist ivuxolimab. These receptors all stem from an adult with an advanced solid tumor such as melanoma, head and neck, liver or kidney cancer. Each CDR3 is given with its conserved first and last residue. The D gene is left open where the match is weak. Rows may omit the clone size; those that give it use once, few, many or a size class.

.,TRBJ1-1,.,TRBV6-1,CASRREVVAFF,TGTGCCAGCAGGCGGGAGGTGGTAGCTTTCTTT
.,TRBJ2-7,medium-sized,TRBV21-1,CASSTTGEPYEQYF,TGTGCCAGCAGCACAACAGGGGAGCCCTACGAGCAGTACTTC
.,TRBJ1-2,.,TRBV6-5,CASSPAGDRYYGYTF,TGTGCCAGCAGTCCCGCCGGAGATCGCTACTATGGCTACACCTTC
.,TRBJ1-1,few,TRBV9,CASSRDTTYTEAFF,TGTGCCAGCAGCAGGGACACCACTTACACTGAAGCTTTCTTT
.,TRBJ2-5,.,TRBV2,CASRGDGQETQYF,TGTGCCAGCAGGGGGGACGGCCAAGAGACCCAGTACTTC
TRBD2,TRBJ2-4,.,TRBV28,CASSSSTSVRENIQYF,TGTGCCAGCAGTTCATCGACTAGCGTGAGGGAAAACATTCAGTACTTC
.,TRBJ2-7,.,TRBV4-3,CASSQAGVHEQYF,TGCGCCAGCAGCCAAGCCGGGGTCCACGAGCAGTACTTC
.,TRBJ1-2,.,TRBV19,CASSINGPNYGYTF,TGTGCCAGTAGTATAAATGGACCGAACTATGGCTACACCTTC
TRBD2,TRBJ2-7,.,TRBV7-6,CASSLELAGFYEQYF,TGTGCCAGCAGCTTAGAACTAGCGGGCTTCTACGAGCAGTACTTC
.,TRBJ2-7,.,TRBV14,CASSRSGEWYEQYF,TGTGCCAGCAGCCGCTCGGGGGAGTGGTACGAGCAGTACTTC
.,TRBJ2-5,.,TRBV4-1,CASSQDPPGPIEETQYF,TGCGCCAGCAGCCAAGATCCACCGGGCCCCATTGAGGAGACCCAGTACTTC
TRBD1,TRBJ2-7,.,TRBV9,CASSVGQVSYEQYF,TGTGCCAGCAGCGTGGGACAGGTCTCCTACGAGCAGTACTTC
.,TRBJ2-3,.,TRBV15,CATSREGTDTQYF,TGTGCCACCAGCAGAGAGGGGACAGATACGCAGTATTTT
.,TRBJ2-5,.,TRBV29-1,CSVPLQKFGETQYF,TGCAGCGTGCCACTCCAAAAGTTCGGGGAGACCCAGTACTTC
.,TRBJ2-7,.,TRBV12-5,CASGFPGQLYEQYF,TGTGCTAGTGGTTTCCCGGGACAACTCTACGAGCAGTACTTC
.,TRBJ2-3,.,TRBV6-6,CASSIAADTQYF,TGTGCCAGCAGTATAGCTGCAGATACGCAGTATTTT
.,TRBJ2-1,.,TRBV6-6,CASSGDLYNEQFF,TGTGCCAGCAGCGGGGACTTATACAATGAGCAGTTCTTC
TRBD2,TRBJ2-3,.,TRBV27,CASSLSGPTGGGPDTQYF,TGTGCCAGCAGTTTATCGGGTCCCACTGGCGGGGGTCCAGATACGCAGTATTTT
TRBD1,TRBJ1-1,.,TRBV10-2,CASSDQGDPNTEAFF,TGCGCCAGCAGTGATCAGGGGGATCCGAACACTGAAGCTTTCTTT
TRBD1,TRBJ2-7,.,TRBV18,CASSPRSGGAYEQYF,TGTGCCAGCTCACCACGGTCAGGGGGAGCCTACGAGCAGTACTTC
TRBD1,TRBJ1-5,.,TRBV19,CASSIDRENQPQHF,TGTGCCAGTAGTATCGACAGGGAAAATCAGCCCCAGCATTTT
TRBD2,TRBJ2-2,few,TRBV25-1,CASSERGGRTGELFF,TGTGCCAGCAGTGAACGCGGGGGGCGCACCGGGGAGCTGTTTTTT
.,TRBJ2-7,.,TRBV6-5,CASSLSGARAYEQYF,TGTGCCAGCAGTCTTTCGGGGGCGAGAGCCTACGAGCAGTACTTC
.,TRBJ2-7,few,TRBV29-1,CSVGEQVSYEQYF,TGCAGCGTTGGGGAACAGGTTTCCTACGAGCAGTACTTC
.,TRBJ1-5,once,TRBV15,CATGLPGRINQPQHF,TGTGCCACCGGACTTCCGGGACGAATTAATCAGCCCCAGCATTTT
.,TRBJ2-7,.,TRBV28,CASRLGTYEQYF,TGTGCCAGCAGACTTGGTACCTACGAGCAGTACTTC
TRBD1,TRBJ2-7,.,TRBV5-4,CASSLDRGHEQYF,TGTGCCAGCAGCTTGGACAGGGGCCACGAGCAGTACTTC
.,TRBJ1-2,.,TRBV28,CASSSGGDGYTF,TGTGCCAGCAGCTCGGGGGGGGATGGCTACACCTTC
.,TRBJ1-2,.,TRBV7-9,CASSLDTQYGYTF,TGTGCCAGCAGCTTAGATACACAATATGGCTACACCTTC
.,TRBJ1-1,.,TRBV5-6,CASRFRLNTEAFF,TGTGCCAGCCGGTTCAGGCTGAACACTGAAGCTTTCTTT
.,TRBJ1-3,once,TRBV19,CASRSEPSSGNTIYF,TGTGCCAGTAGGAGTGAGCCGTCCTCTGGAAACACCATATATTTT
.,TRBJ1-5,.,TRBV5-1,CASSSTGDQSQHF,TGCGCCAGCAGCTCTACAGGCGATCAGTCCCAGCATTTT
TRBD2,TRBJ2-5,once,TRBV7-8,CASSPRGGRETQYF,TGTGCCAGCAGCCCCCGGGGGGGGAGAGAGACCCAGTACTTC
.,TRBJ2-2,.,TRBV15,CATSRTPFSTGELFF,TGTGCCACCAGCAGGACCCCTTTTTCGACCGGGGAGCTGTTTTTT
TRBD1,TRBJ1-1,.,TRBV19,CASWGTGDGMTEAFF,TGTGCCAGTTGGGGGACAGGGGATGGTATGACTGAAGCTTTCTTT
TRBD2,TRBJ2-2,.,TRBV10-2,CASSPGLAGGTGELFF,TGCGCCAGCAGCCCGGGACTAGCGGGAGGGACCGGGGAGCTGTTTTTT
.,TRBJ1-4,.,TRBV10-3,CAISERESEKLFF,TGTGCCATCAGTGAAAGGGAAAGCGAAAAACTGTTTTTT
TRBD1,TRBJ2-6,.,TRBV19,CASSPWTGTGANVLTF,TGTGCCAGTAGTCCGTGGACAGGGACTGGGGCCAACGTCCTGACTTTC
.,TRBJ1-5,.,TRBV6-1,CASSEAGGQPQHF,TGTGCCAGCAGTGAAGCTGGGGGTCAGCCCCAGCATTTT
.,TRBJ2-6,.,TRBV11-1,CASSPRDYAGANVLTF,TGTGCCAGCAGCCCAAGGGATTATGCTGGGGCCAACGTCCTGACTTTC
TRBD2,TRBJ2-1,once,TRBV19,CASTPPPGLARYNEQFF,TGTGCCAGTACCCCACCCCCGGGACTAGCACGCTACAATGAGCAGTTCTTC